Following are 24 T cell receptor beta chains from one sample sequenced in a study of T cell changes during pregnancy in multiple sclerosis (dated by TCRdb to between 2018 and 2020). The library was obtained by the immunoSEQ multiplex PCR assay. TCRdb's version of the immuneACCESS table is confined to in-frame rearrangements and falls short of the full clone set. An unresolved V gene accounts for under half of the shortfall where checked; the remainder is of unknown origin. Across this sample there are 55,000 to 65,000 clones, with 85% to 90% seen only once. The ten largest account for roughly 0.9% of the sample. This material consisted of peripheral blood, taken in the first trimester of pregnancy. The receptor set was obtained from a female donor in good health, enrolled as a control in a pregnancy study.

This chain links TRBV4-3 with TRBJ2-1, with 9 nucleotides matching TRBD1. The germline V gene has CDR1 LGHNA and CDR2 YSLEER. With V trimmed by 1 base and J by 10 bases, 11 bases remained unmatched. The CDR3 is made up of 16 amino acids. This CDR3 reads CASSQVQGALESEQFF. CDR3 nucleotides: TGCGCCAGCAGCCAAGTACAGGGGGCCTTAGAATCGGAGCAGTTCTTC.

This clone was recorded once. The rearrangement uses TRBV27 and TRBJ1-5, with a weak D call TRBD1 (5 bases). The V gene's germline CDR1 is MNHEY and CDR2 SMNVEV (reference sequence). The CDR3 loop spans 14 amino acids. Trimming took off 4 bases at V and 1 base at J, with 8 bases between the two ends. This chain's CDR3 is CASSSAGSNQPQHF. The CDR3 DNA sequence: TGTGCCAGCAGTTCCGCAGGGAGCAATCAGCCCCAGCATTTT.

The chain has TRBV9 and TRBJ1-4; 11 positions agree with TRBD1. CDR1 SGDLS and CDR2 YYNGEE come from the germline V gene. The CDR3 totals 15 residues. The V segment lost 2 bases and the J segment 7 bases; nucleotides outside the gene matches: 4. CDR3 sequence reads: CASSVRTGGGEKLFF. The CDR3, as DNA: TGTGCCAGCAGCGTGAGGACAGGGGGCGGTGAAAAACTGTTTTTT.

The chain recombines TRBV9 with TRBJ1-3; TRBD1 is a possible D gene (6 bases). The V end was cut by 4 bases, the J end by 4 bases, with 12 bases between. This CDR3 contains 14 residues. Germline CDR1 is SGDLS and CDR2 is YYNGEE. CDR3 amino acids: CASSTSTGGNTIYF. The CDR3 DNA follows: TGTGCCAGCAGCACCTCCACAGGGGGAAACACCATATATTTT.

The count of this clone is one. CDR3 DNA sequence: TGTGCCTGGAGTCTAGGACAGGTCTCTGGAAACACCATATATTTT. Its protein product is CAWSLGQVSGNTIYF. V is TRBV30 and J is TRBJ1-3; 7 bases line up with TRBD1. This CDR3 region has 15 residues. The germline CDR1 and CDR2 sequences are GTSNPN and SVGIG (reference sequence). With 2 bases clipped from V and 0 bases from J, the junction kept 4 bases outside the gene matches.

V gene TRBV19 combines with J gene TRBJ1-3; D ambiguous. This CDR3 is 11 amino acids long. Trimming shortened V by 8 bases and J by 4 bases, and 6 bases separated the two germline ends. Germline CDR1 LNHDA, CDR2 SQIVND (reference sequence). The CDR3 sequence: CASLLGNTIYF. CDR3 DNA: TGTGCCAGTTTACTAGGAAACACCATATATTTT.

The V call is TRBV2, the J call TRBJ1-1, with 7 bases fitting TRBD1. Trimming removed 6 bases from V and 0 bases from J; junction bases left unmatched: 1. The CDR3 is made up of 13 amino acids. The germline CDR1 and CDR2 sequences are SNHLY and FYNNEI. Written as DNA, the CDR3 is TGTGCCAGCAGGGGACAGCTGAACACTGAAGCTTTCTTT. Translation: CASRGQLNTEAFF.

This clone was found once. This chain joins TRBV5-1 and TRBJ1-6; 7 bases line up with TRBD1. The ends lost 4 bases at V and 7 bases at J; junction bases unmatched: 8. CDR3 length equals 15 residues. CDR1 and CDR2 (germline): SGHRS, YFSETQ. DNA for the CDR3: TGCGCCAGCAGCCCGCAGACAGGGTGGAATTCACCCCTCCACTTT. Its protein product is CASSPQTGWNSPLHF.

The chain is built from TRBV11-3 and TRBJ1-1; D remains unclear. Trimming stripped 5 bases from V and 6 bases from J, with 13 bases between. The CDR3 length is 13 residues. The germline V gene encodes CDR1 SGHNT and CDR2 YENEEA. The DNA of the CDR3 is TGTGCCAGCAGCCCCTCTCGTACAGCTGAAGCTTTCTTT. Translation gives CASSPSRTAEAFF. The full variable domain, completed using reference TRBV11-3 and TRBJ1-1, is EAGVVQSPRYKIIEKKQPVAFWCNPISGHNTLYWYLQNLGQGPELLIRYENEEAVDDSQLPKDRFSAERLKGVDSTLKIQPAELGDSAVYLCASSPSRTAEAFFGQGTRLTVV.

The J gene is TRBJ1-1, the V gene TRBV10-3; D may be TRBD1 (6 bases). Germline V CDR1 and CDR2: ENHRY, SYGVKD. There are 13 residues in the CDR3. The V end was cut by 7 bases, the J end by 0 bases, with 9 bases between. The CDR3 DNA sequence: TGTGCCATCAACCAGGGGATGAACACTGAAGCTTTCTTT. It specifies CAINQGMNTEAFF.

This rearrangement joins TRBV19 to TRBJ1-1; D perhaps matches TRBD1 (5 bases). The germline V gene has CDR1 LNHDA and CDR2 SQIVND (reference sequence). Between the trimmed V and J ends, which lost 2 bases and 7 bases, there was a span of 8 bases. The CDR3 is made up of 12 amino acids. The CDR3 spells CASSITGGEAFF. The CDR3 bases are TGTGCCAGTAGTATAACGGGGGGTGAAGCTTTCTTT. Combining the CDR3 with reference TRBV19 and TRBJ1-1 gives the whole variable domain DGGITQSPKYLFRKEGQNVTLSCEQNLNHDAMYWYRQDPGQGLRLIYYSQIVNDFQKGDIAEGYSVSREKKESFPLTVTSAQKNPTAFYLCASSITGGEAFFGQGTRLTVV.

The chain uses TRBV27 and TRBJ2-5; D not resolved. The germline V gene has CDR1 MNHEY and CDR2 SMNVEV (reference sequence). The CDR3 loop spans 13 amino acids. Deletions cut 2 bases from V and 5 bases from J, with 9 bases between. Here the CDR3 reads CASSLGQWETQYF. Here the CDR3 DNA reads TGTGCCAGCAGTTTAGGCCAATGGGAGACCCAGTACTTC.

The V and J genes are TRBV27 and TRBJ2-1; 12 bases align to TRBD2. This CDR3 region has 13 residues. Germline CDR1 is MNHEY and CDR2 is SMNVEV (reference sequence). Trimming removed 6 bases from V and 6 bases from J; junction bases left unmatched: 0. The CDR3 coding sequence is TGTGCCAGCAGACTAGCGGGGGGCAATGAGCAGTTCTTC. Amino acids: CASRLAGGNEQFF.

V and J are TRBV30 and TRBJ1-2; D is ambiguous. There are 11 residues in the CDR3. V lost 5 bases and J lost 4, with 8 bases in between. CDR1 GTSNPN and CDR2 SVGIG come from the germline V gene (reference sequence). The CDR3 coding sequence is TGTGCCTGGGAGCGAGGCTATGGCTACACCTTC. It is translated as CAWERGYGYTF.

The V call is TRBV19, the J call TRBJ2-2; 13 nucleotides align to TRBD2. Losses at the gene ends were 6 bases for V and 5 bases for J; bases not matched to a gene: 0. The CDR3 is 14 amino acids. Germline V gene sequence: CDR1 LNHDA, CDR2 SQIVND (reference sequence). CDR3 region: CASRTSGGTGELFF. The DNA of the CDR3 is TGTGCCAGTAGGACTAGCGGGGGGACCGGGGAGCTGTTTTTT.

The rearrangement uses TRBV7-9 and TRBJ1-1; TRBD1 agrees at 7 bases. CDR1 is SEHNR, CDR2 FQNEAQ, per germline (reference sequence). V shed 5 bases and J 4 bases; nucleotides not matched to a gene: 10. CDR3 length: 15 amino acids. The CDR3, as DNA: TGTGCCAGCAGCACCGAGACAGGGAGAGGCACTGAAGCTTTCTTT. Its protein is CASSTETGRGTEAFF.

The V gene is TRBV5-1, the J gene TRBJ2-5; D perhaps matches TRBD1 (5 bases). There are 13 residues in the CDR3. Per germline, CDR1 SGHRS and CDR2 YFSETQ. Trimming took off 6 bases at V and 1 base at J, with 10 bases between the two ends. As DNA, the CDR3 is TGCGCCAGCACCCCCGACAGCCAAGAGACCCAGTACTTC. Translated: CASTPDSQETQYF.

The CDR3 loop reads CASSPSTGGKYEQYF. The DNA for the CDR3 is TGTGCCAGCTCACCCTCGACAGGGGGTAAGTACGAGCAGTACTTC. This chain joins TRBV18 and TRBJ2-7, with 9 bases aligning to TRBD1. The CDR3 runs to 15 residues. The germline V gene encodes CDR1 KGHSH and CDR2 LQKENI. Losses at the gene ends were 3 bases for V and 4 bases for J; bases not matched to a gene: 7.

This rearrangement joins TRBV29-1 to TRBJ1-2; D is perhaps TRBD1 (5 bases). Germline-derived CDR1 and CDR2 are SQVTM and ANQGSEA. This CDR3 region has 13 residues. Trimming removed 6 bases at V and 1 base at J, with 12 bases between. This chain's CDR3 is CSVSAGGNYGYTF. The CDR3, as DNA: TGCAGCGTCTCCGCCGGGGGTAACTATGGCTACACCTTC. Full variable domain (missing parts from reference TRBV29-1 and TRBJ1-2): SAVISQKPSRDICQRGTSLTIQCQVDSQVTMMFWYRQQPGQSLTLIATANQGSEATYESGFVIDKFPISRPNLTFSTLTVSNMSPEDSSIYLCSVSAGGNYGYTFGSGTRLTVV.

The J gene is TRBJ2-2, the V gene TRBV7-2, with 16 bases identical to TRBD2. The CDR3 is 17 residues long. Germline-derived CDR1 and CDR2 are SGHTA and FQGNSA. V shed 4 bases, J shed 7 bases, and the junction held 6 bases outside the gene matches. The CDR3 sequence: CASSSGLAGGVGGELFF. The CDR3 nucleotides are TGTGCCAGCAGCTCGGGACTAGCGGGGGGGGTAGGCGGGGAGCTGTTTTTT.

The chain is built from TRBV2 and TRBJ1-5; 7 nucleotides line up with TRBD1. The CDR3 consists of 12 residues. V gave up 4 bases and J gave up 9 bases; unmatched junction bases: 3. CDR1 is SNHLY, CDR2 FYNNEI, per germline. CDR3 in DNA: TGTGCCAGCAGTGGACAGGGTGGGCCCCAGCATTTT. Amino acid sequence: CASSGQGGPQHF.

This clone was found once. V and J are TRBV18 and TRBJ2-5, with D possibly matching TRBD2 (6 bases). CDR3 length equals 14 residues. V shed 3 bases and J shed 3 bases, with 11 bases lying between them. In germline, CDR1 is KGHSH, CDR2 LQKENI. Here the CDR3 reads CASSPGVAEETQYF. For the CDR3, the DNA is TGTGCCAGCTCACCGGGGGTAGCGGAAGAGACCCAGTACTTC.

This sequence joins TRBV11-3 and TRBJ1-1; D unresolved. Per germline, CDR1 SGHNT and CDR2 YENEEA. Trimming took 3 bases from V and 1 from J, leaving 6 bases between them. This CDR3 is 13 amino acids long. CDR3 sequence reads: CASSLSGNTEAFF. In DNA, the CDR3 is TGTGCCAGCAGCTTGTCGGGGAACACTGAAGCTTTCTTT.

This sequence joins TRBV7-9 and TRBJ2-6; D remains ambiguous. V shed 5 bases and J shed 0 bases, with 11 bases lying between them. The CDR3 is made up of 16 amino acids. Germline-derived CDR1 and CDR2 are SEHNR and FQNEAQ (reference sequence). The CDR3 nucleotides are TGTGCCAGCAGCGCCCCGGGTCCCTCTGGGGCCAACGTCCTGACTTTC. Amino acids: CASSAPGPSGANVLTF. The whole variable domain, filled in from reference TRBV7-9 and TRBJ2-6, reads DTGVSQNPRHKITKRGQNVTFRCDPISEHNRLYWYRQTLGQGPEFLTYFQNEAQLEKSRLLSDRFSAERPKGSFSTLEIQRTEQGDSAMYLCASSAPGPSGANVLTFGAGSRLTVL.